This entry lists 9 T cell receptor beta chains sequenced from one sample in a study of T cells in Graves' hyperthyroidism and ophthalmopathy. TCR beta CDR3 region amplification was performed from RNA transcripts. The HTBI set primed first-round TCR CDR3 RT-PCR. TCRdb independently ran MiXCR on the multiplex PCR reads; one entry per CDR3 protein. The sample holds approximately 640,000 distinct CDR3 sequences, 15% to 20% seen once. Sequenced material: blood. The receptors shown here come from a man aged 45-65 years with Graves' hyperthyroidism.

For this clonotype: This likely comes from a read error, as the CDR3 has no conserved phenylalanine or tryptophan at its end. The rearrangement joins TRBV3-1 to TRBJ2-3; 7 bases are shared with TRBD1. CDR1 LGHDT and CDR2 YNNKEL come from the germline V gene (reference sequence). The CDR3 loop spans 14 amino acids. V lost 6 bases to trimming and J lost 2 bases; unmatched junction nucleotides: 5. CDR3 loop: CASSSGTATDTQYY. DNA of the CDR3: TGTGCCAGCAGTAGTGGGACAGCCACAGATACGCAGTATTAT.

Ten or more counts support this clonotype. This chain joins TRBV28 and TRBJ2-7; no reliable D call. The CDR3 spans 12 residues. With 5 bases removed from V and 0 bases from J, the gap between germline ends came to 5 bases. Germline loops: CDR1 MDHEN, CDR2 SYDVKM. DNA of the CDR3: TGTGCCAGCAGTCCGGCCTCCTACGAGCAGTACTTC. Encoded protein: CASSPASYEQYF.

This clonotype has only a few counts. The chain carries TRBV6-2 or TRBV6-3 and TRBJ2-7, with 11 bases lining up with TRBD1. The CDR3 loop spans 14 amino acids. V shed 6 bases and J 7 bases; nucleotides not matched to a gene: 8. Germline assignment: CDR1 MNHEY and CDR2 SVGEGT. The CDR3 DNA follows: TGTGCCAGCAGCCTCGGACAGGGGGCGCAAGAGCAGTACTTC. Translating it yields CASSLGQGAQEQYF.

Concerning this clonotype: This could be a read error, since a much larger clone is one nucleotide away. The chain carries TRBV18 and TRBJ2-7; possibly TRBD2 for D (6 bases). Germline V gives CDR1 KGHSH, CDR2 LQKENI. This CDR3 spans 13 amino acids. The CDR3 DNA reads as TGTGCCGGCTCACCACCGGTCGCGGGGGAGCAGTACTTC. Translating gives CAGSPPVAGEQYF.

This clonotype was counted a few times. The gene calls are TRBV18 and TRBJ2-7; no clear D. Deletions cut 2 bases from V and 6 bases from J, with 8 bases between. This CDR3 region has 12 residues. Germline CDR1 reads KGHSH; CDR2 reads LQKENI. The CDR3 bases are TGTGCCAGCTCACCAAGGCTAACCGAGCAGTACTTC. Translated: CASSPRLTEQYF.

This clonotype showed up many times. The chain combines TRBV2 with TRBJ1-4, with D possibly TRBD1 on 5 matching bases. The CDR3 is 14 residues long. The V end lost 4 bases, the J end lost 7 bases, and 13 bases lay between the germline ends. Germline values: CDR1 SNHLY, CDR2 FYNNEI. In DNA, the CDR3 is TGTGCCAGCAGTGCGGGGGATTCAGTTGAAAAACTGTTTTTT. This gives the protein CASSAGDSVEKLFF.

This clonotype appeared a few times. The rearrangement joins TRBV27 to TRBJ2-7, with D tentatively TRBD2 (5 bases). The V end lost 5 bases, the J end lost 1 base, and 18 bases lay between the germline ends. Germline CDR1 and CDR2: MNHEY and SMNVEV (reference sequence). This CDR3 spans 16 amino acids. The CDR3: CASSRTSGVPSYEQYF. The CDR3 DNA reads as TGTGCCAGCAGTAGAACCAGCGGAGTACCATCCTACGAGCAGTACTTC.

This clonotype was counted a few times. The gene calls are TRBV18 and TRBJ1-4; D call uncertain. The CDR3 is 14 amino acids. Between the trimmed V and J ends, which lost 8 bases and 0 bases, there was a span of 10 bases. Per germline, CDR1 KGHSH and CDR2 LQKENI. The CDR3 reads CASTSVTTNEKLFF. The DNA of the CDR3 is TGTGCCAGCACCTCGGTTACAACTAATGAAAAACTGTTTTTT.

This clonotype was detected ten times or more. The genes are TRBV27 and TRBJ2-2, with D perhaps matching TRBD2 (6 bases). The V end was cut by 4 bases, the J end by 7 bases, with 7 bases between. The germline CDR1 and CDR2 sequences are MNHEY and SMNVEV (reference sequence). The CDR3 covers 12 residues. CDR3 sequence (DNA): TGTGCCAGCAGTTCGGGGGTCGGGGAGCTGTTTTTT. Protein sequence: CASSSGVGELFF.